These 25 T cell receptor beta chains originate from one sample sequenced in a study (dated by TCRdb to the mid-2010s). Cells that were CD4+CD25+CD127-/low were isolated as Tregs. The library was obtained by 5' RACE. Sequencing used an Illumina MiSeq. The raw public data were reprocessed by TCRdb itself: fastp quality trimming at Q25, MiXCR clonotype calling, in-frame beta chains only. All rows with the same CDR3 protein become a single entry with the most common DNA and genes. Across this sample there are some 9,200 distinct CDR3 sequences, with around 15% seen only once. The top ten clonotypes cover 3.3% of the sample. Sequencing used Tregs sorted from blood. Receptors were obtained from a female donor with breast cancer.

On this clonotype itself: A read error may explain this, as a much larger clone is one base away. The V call is TRBV7-3, the J call TRBJ1-1; TRBD1 might be the D (5 bases). Per germline, CDR1 SGHTA and CDR2 FQGTGA. This CDR3 is 13 amino acids long. The CDR3 sequence: CASSLTAGTEACF. CDR3 coding DNA: TGTGCCAGCAGCTTAACGGCGGGGACTGAAGCTTGCTTT. The variable domain in full, with the rest retrieved from reference TRBV7-3 and TRBJ1-1, is GAGVSQTPSNKVTEKGKYVELRCDPISGHTALYWYRQSLGQGPEFLIYFQGTGAADDSGLPNDRFFAVRPEGSVSTLKIQRTERGDSAVYLCASSLTAGTEACFGQGTRLTVV.

This clonotype is medium-sized by share. This rearrangement joins TRBV29-1 to TRBJ1-1; D is unresolved. The V gene lost 7 bases and the J gene lost 4 bases, with 10 bases spanning the gap. CDR3 length: 11 amino acids. The V gene's germline CDR1 is SQVTM and CDR2 ANQGSEA. In nucleotides, the CDR3 is TGCAGCGCCTGTGTGCGCACTGAAGCTTTCTTT. Its protein product is CSACVRTEAFF.

This clonotype is judged medium-sized. This chain links TRBV7-2 with TRBJ1-2, with unresolved D. Germline V CDR1 and CDR2: SGHTA, FQGNSA. V was shortened by 1 base and J by 4 bases, with 7 bases between the two germline ends. This CDR3 is built from 13 residues. The CDR3 reads CASSLDIRYGYTF. CDR3 nucleotide sequence: TGTGCCAGCAGCTTAGACATCCGCTATGGCTACACCTTC.

This clonotype is medium-sized in the sample. The V call is TRBV9, the J call TRBJ2-1; 7 bases align to TRBD1. The CDR3 sequence is 14 residues long. Germline values: CDR1 SGDLS, CDR2 YYNGEE. J was trimmed by 2 bases and V by 3 bases; bases with no gene match: 2. The CDR3 region has the DNA TGTGCCAGCAGCGCCGGGACAGCCTACAATGAGCAGTTCTTC. This sequence encodes CASSAGTAYNEQFF.

This clonotype was seen repeatedly, ten times or more. An end of the junction does not agree with germline; a read error may underlie this. V gene TRBV7-2 combines with J gene TRBJ2-1; TRBD2 aligns across 8 bases. Per the germline V gene, CDR1 is SGHTA and CDR2 is FQGNSA. The CDR3 consists of 15 residues. For the CDR3, the DNA is TGTGCCTGCAGCTTAGACGGGACTAGGAGTCATGAGCAGTTCTTC. This codes for CACSLDGTRSHEQFF.

This clonotype was observed a few times. V usage is TRBV14 and J usage is TRBJ2-5; possibly TRBD2 for D (6 bases). Germline V gene data show CDR1 as SGHDN and CDR2 as FVKESK. This CDR3 has 14 amino acids. V was clipped by 1 base and J by 5 bases, with 11 bases between them. The CDR3 is CASSQVRGTETQYF. The CDR3, as DNA: TGTGCCAGCAGCCAAGTCCGGGGGACTGAGACCCAGTACTTC.

Worth noting for this clonotype: This clone may be a read error of a much larger clone one base away. The chain couples TRBV18 to TRBJ2-7, with 8 bases lining up with TRBD2. The CDR3 has 15 residues. CDR1 and CDR2 (germline): KGHSH, LQKENI. CDR3 DNA sequence: TGTGCCTGCTCACCTACGACTAGCGCCACCTACGAGCAGTACTTC. Encoded protein: CACSPTTSATYEQYF.

A remark on this clonotype: A much larger clone sits a single nucleotide away, making a read error possible. This chain joins TRBV4-3 and TRBJ1-6; D is ambiguous. The germline CDR1 and CDR2 sequences are LGHNA and YSLEER. Trimming removed 1 base at V and 1 base at J, with 11 bases between. The CDR3 covers 17 residues. The CDR3: CASSQGLLGSYNSPLHF. The CDR3 DNA reads as TGCGCCAGCAGCCAAGGCCTGCTAGGGTCCTATAATTCACCCCTCCACTTT.

This clonotype is categorized as medium-sized. This chain joins TRBV9 and TRBJ1-2, with D maybe TRBD1 (5 bases). The V gene's germline CDR1 is SGDLS and CDR2 YYNGEE. This CDR3 has 15 residues. V was pared by 2 bases and J by 6 bases, with 17 bases between. CDR3 loop: CASSVFTGGPDGYTF. The CDR3 region has the DNA TGTGCCAGCAGCGTCTTTACAGGTGGGCCGGATGGCTACACCTTC.

This clonotype is medium-sized in the sample. The chain uses TRBV6-2 or TRBV6-3 and TRBJ1-1; TRBD1 might be the D (5 bases). CDR1 and CDR2 from the germline V gene are MNHEY and SVGEGT. The CDR3 consists of 14 residues. Trimming stripped 6 bases from V and 1 base from J, with 12 bases between. CDR3 loop: CASRSGRRNTEAFF. In DNA form, the CDR3 reads TGTGCCAGCAGATCGGGACGGAGGAACACTGAAGCTTTCTTT.

This clonotype is labeled medium-sized. The CDR3 protein is CATHGGPQETQYF. In nucleotides, the CDR3 is TGTGCCACACATGGCGGGCCCCAAGAGACCCAGTACTTC. This chain joins TRBV2 and TRBJ2-5; the D gene is possibly TRBD2 (5 bases). CDR1 SNHLY and CDR2 FYNNEI come from the germline V gene. The CDR3 spans 13 residues. Between the trimmed V and J ends, which lost 10 bases and 1 base, there was a span of 13 bases.

Worth noting for this clonotype: Since no conserved phenylalanine or tryptophan closes the CDR3, a read error is the likely cause. V gene TRBV6-2 or TRBV6-3 combines with J gene TRBJ1-5; D might be TRBD1 (6 bases). This CDR3 contains 12 residues. Germline lookup yields CDR1 MNHEY and CDR2 SVGEGT. The CDR3 coding sequence is TGTGCTAGCAGTTACCCGGCAGGGGCCCAGCATCTT. Translating gives CASSYPAGAQHL.

J is TRBJ1-1 and V is TRBV12-3 or TRBV12-4; the D gene is possibly TRBD1 (5 bases). The CDR3 sequence is 14 residues long. The V gene lost 7 bases and the J gene lost 1 base, with 13 bases spanning the gap. The CDR3 is CASNHRRRNTEAFF. The CDR3 DNA follows: TGTGCCAGCAACCACAGGAGGCGGAACACTGAAGCTTTCTTT.

This clonotype is medium-sized by share. The rearrangement joins TRBV6-2 or TRBV6-3 to TRBJ1-1; D might be TRBD1 (5 bases). Germline CDR1 and CDR2: MNHEY and SVGEGT. The CDR3 loop spans 16 amino acids. Trimming cost V 5 bases and J 0 bases, with 16 bases left between them. The CDR3 sequence: CASSGGFWQMNTEAFF. CDR3 nucleotides: TGTGCCAGCAGTGGGGGATTTTGGCAGATGAACACTGAAGCTTTCTTT.

This clonotype was seen ten or more times. The J gene is TRBJ2-1, the V gene TRBV12-3 or TRBV12-4; 8 nucleotides align to TRBD2. After removal of 6 bases from V and 2 bases from J, the junction contained 6 bases not matched to a gene. This CDR3 spans 15 amino acids. The chain's CDR3 is CASRPGGGAYNEQFF. CDR3 in DNA: TGTGCCAGCAGGCCCGGGGGGGGAGCCTACAATGAGCAGTTCTTC.

J is TRBJ1-2 and V is TRBV6-2 or TRBV6-3; D gene unclear. Between the trimmed V and J ends, which lost 5 bases and 4 bases, there was a span of 5 bases. Germline CDR1 is MNHEY and CDR2 is SVGEGT. The length of the CDR3 is 11 residues. As DNA, the CDR3 is TGTGCCAGCAGTCGGTCCTATGGCTACACCTTC. Translation: CASSRSYGYTF.

By sample share, this clonotype is medium-sized. CDR3 amino acids: CASSTGPDTEAFF. As DNA, the CDR3 is TGTGCCAGCAGTACTGGGCCGGACACTGAAGCTTTCTTT. J is TRBJ1-1 and V is TRBV9; D remains unclear. Deletions cut 5 bases from V and 3 bases from J, with 11 bases between. Germline-derived CDR1 and CDR2 are SGDLS and YYNGEE. The CDR3 totals 13 residues.

This clonotype was counted many times. The rearrangement links TRBV12-3 or TRBV12-4 to TRBJ2-2; D unresolved. This CDR3 region has 12 residues. Trimming stripped 3 bases from V and 4 bases from J, with 3 bases between. The DNA for the CDR3 is TGTGCCAGCAGTTTGGCCACCGGGGAGCTGTTTTTT. Translating it yields CASSLATGELFF.

Details on this clonotype: A much larger clone lies a single base off, so this may be a read error. The chain has TRBV10-2 and TRBJ2-5; 9 positions match TRBD1. V gave up 8 bases and J gave up 5 bases; unmatched junction bases: 9. Germline loops: CDR1 WSHSY, CDR2 SAAADI. The CDR3 has 14 residues. This CDR3 is CASATGGWGETQYF. In nucleotides, the CDR3 is TGCGCCAGCGCCACAGGGGGCTGGGGTGAGACCCAGTACTTC.

This clonotype is classed as medium-sized (0.01 to 0.1%). The gene calls are TRBV4-2 and TRBJ2-4; no reliable D call. This CDR3 spans 14 amino acids. V lost 1 base and J 5 bases, leaving 9 bases between the germline ends. Germline-derived CDR1 and CDR2 are LGHNA and YNFKEQ. CDR3 loop: CASSQGGEENIQYF. The CDR3 coding sequence is TGTGCCAGCAGCCAAGGGGGTGAAGAAAACATTCAGTACTTC.

This clonotype was counted ten times or more. This chain joins TRBV27 and TRBJ2-1; 7 bases are a match to TRBD2. Germline V CDR1 and CDR2: MNHEY, SMNVEV (reference sequence). The trim removed 6 bases at V and 14 bases at J, leaving 13 bases unmatched. CDR3 length equals 13 residues. The CDR3: CASSLRGSGMEFF. The CDR3 region has the DNA TGTGCCAGCAGCCTGCGGGGGAGCGGGATGGAGTTCTTC.

The V gene is TRBV5-1, the J gene TRBJ2-3; 11 nucleotides agree with TRBD2. The CDR3 is made up of 15 amino acids. Germline trimming cut 8 bases from V and 6 bases from J; bases unmatched to any gene: 11. The V gene's germline CDR1 is SGHRS and CDR2 YFSETQ. The DNA for the CDR3 is TGCGCCAGTTCCTCTAGCGGGAGGAGCCCGGATACGCAGTATTTT. It encodes CASSSSGRSPDTQYF. Supplemented by reference TRBV5-1 and TRBJ2-3, the full variable domain reads KAGVTQTPRYLIKTRGQQVTLSCSPISGHRSVSWYQQTPGQGLQFLFEYFSETQRNKGNFPGRFSGRQFSNSRSEMNVSTLELGDSALYLCASSSSGRSPDTQYFGPGTRLTVL.

By frequency in the sample, this clonotype is medium-sized. The chain uses TRBV5-1 and TRBJ1-4; 7 nucleotides line up with TRBD1. V lost 2 bases and J lost 0; bases outside the gene matches: 4. Germline CDR1 SGHRS, CDR2 YFSETQ. The CDR3 consists of 16 residues. In DNA, the CDR3 is TGCGCCAGCAGCTTCGGGACAGTTGCAACTAATGAAAAACTGTTTTTT. Protein: CASSFGTVATNEKLFF.

A note on this clonotype: A read error may explain this, as a much larger clone is one base away. The chain joins TRBV24-1 to TRBJ2-1, with a possible D match to TRBD1 (6 bases). The germline V and J ends were trimmed by 0 bases and 11 bases, with 19 bases remaining between them. Germline CDR1 KGHDR, CDR2 SFDVKD. This CDR3 spans 16 amino acids. The CDR3 reads CATSDLRTAGQGKQFF. CDR3 nucleotide sequence: TGTGCCACCAGTGATTTGAGGACAGCAGGCCAAGGGAAGCAGTTCTTC.

By share, this clonotype ranks as medium-sized (0.01 to 0.1%). The chain uses TRBV12-3 or TRBV12-4 and TRBJ2-7, with TRBD2 matching over 12 bases. Unmatched junction bases numbered 6, after V lost 5 bases and J lost 7 bases. This CDR3 is built from 14 residues. The DNA of the CDR3 is TGTGCCAGCAGTCCCCCTAGCGGGAGGGGGGAGCAGTACTTC. This encodes CASSPPSGRGEQYF.